This T cell receptor beta chain was profiled in a study of blood T cell dynamics during melanoma immunotherapy. Points from the study as a whole: The most clonal sorted CD8+ subset, immune-effector cells, was closest to cell-free DNA CDR3 sequences.

The CDR3 has 17 amino acids. After removal of 2 bases from V and 6 bases from J, the junction contained 11 bases not matched to a gene. Germline values: CDR1 MDHEN, CDR2 SYDVKM. Each sorted CD8+ T cell subset had its entire DNA loaded. Data came from immunoSEQ multiplex PCR; TCRdb stores just in-frame clones and leaves some out. This table holds roughly 13,000 clones, 92% found once. This clone was detected once. Its cognate antigen is unknown. Sample time point: pre-treatment baseline. One draw preceded checkpoint blockade; another followed its first cycle at week 3. Prior systemic cancer therapy, immunosuppressant use and other active malignancies excluded patients.

The specimen was effector memory CD8+ T cells from blood, collected from a patient treated with checkpoint blockade. The rearrangement uses TRBV28 and TRBJ2-2, with 8 bases aligning to TRBD2. The TCR was taken from a human donor with melanoma. Written as DNA, the CDR3 is TGTGCCAGCAGTTTACGCCGCCGGGAGGGTAATTCCGGGGAGCTGTTTTTT. It is translated as CASSLRRREGNSGELFF.